This T cell receptor beta chain was sequenced during a study of blood T cell repertoires in COVID-19. On the study more broadly: Acute-phase and convalescent COVID-19 samples originated in the United States, Italy and Spain. Sample material is recorded as cDNA or gDNA derived from T cells, B-cell-depleted T cells, or PBMCs.

In the study's own analysis: Reference gene primer amplification in the assay estimated nucleated cell counts. Some clones are missing from TCRdb's copy, which holds only in-frame ones; the method was immunoSEQ multiplex PCR. V and J calls and clone size follow that table, whereas D and trimming were derived from the DNA. The sample carries roughly 35,000 clones, about 90% recorded once. This clonotype originated in a man between 65 and 85 years old with acute or convalescent COVID-19. Sequencing used peripheral blood.

The CDR3 protein is CASSPGGGSYEQYF. Written as DNA, the CDR3 is TGTGCCAGCAGTCCGGGGGGGGGATCCTACGAGCAGTACTTC. The chain recombines TRBV11-3 with TRBJ2-7; 8 nucleotides align to TRBD2. The V and J ends lost 6 bases and 1 base, in that order; junction bases with no gene match: 5. Germline CDR1 SGHNT, CDR2 YENEEA. The CDR3 is made up of 14 amino acids. Variable domain in full (rest from reference TRBV11-3 and TRBJ2-7): EAGVVQSPRYKIIEKKQPVAFWCNPISGHNTLYWYLQNLGQGPELLIRYENEEAVDDSQLPKDRFSAERLKGVDSTLKIQPAELGDSAVYLCASSPGGGSYEQYFGPGTRLTVT.